These 28 T cell receptor beta chains share one sample of origin, sequenced in a study of blood T cell repertoires in COVID-19. TCRdb's table, derived via immunoSEQ multiplex PCR, lists solely in-frame clones and lacks some. The table records fewer than 50,000 clones, around 94% of them present only once. The sequencing sample was made of peripheral blood. All receptors derive from a man aged 50 or older with COVID-19, enrolled during active disease.

The rearrangement joins TRBV19 to TRBJ2-3, with TRBD2 matching 9 bases. Germline CDR1 reads LNHDA; CDR2 reads SQIVND (reference sequence). Unmatched junction bases numbered 16, after V lost 1 base and J lost 2 bases. The CDR3 is made up of 20 amino acids. The CDR3 here is CASSIAPLRLVAGDTDTQYF. CDR3 nucleotide sequence: TGTGCCAGTAGTATAGCCCCCCTTAGGCTGGTAGCGGGGGACACAGATACGCAGTATTTT. The full variable domain, rest sourced from reference TRBV19 and TRBJ2-3, is DGGITQSPKYLFRKEGQNVTLSCEQNLNHDAMYWYRQDPGQGLRLIYYSQIVNDFQKGDIAEGYSVSREKKESFPLTVTSAQKNPTAFYLCASSIAPLRLVAGDTDTQYFGPGTRLTVL.

The chain carries TRBV7-9 and TRBJ2-4; perhaps TRBD2 as D (7 bases). The germline gives CDR1 SEHNR, CDR2 FQNEAQ (reference sequence). The CDR3 runs to 16 residues. V was pared by 5 bases and J by 8 bases, with 22 bases between. CDR3 DNA: TGTGCCAGCAGCCCCCGGGGCCGGGGGGCATCGGACATTCAGTACTTC. This gives the protein CASSPRGRGASDIQYF.

V gene TRBV11-3 combines with J gene TRBJ2-1; 10 nucleotides line up with TRBD1. From germline, CDR1 is SGHNT and CDR2 YENEEA. Trimming took 5 bases from V and 9 from J; bases not matched to a gene: 10. The CDR3 length is 15 residues. DNA for the CDR3: TGTGCCAGCAGCCCACGGACAGGGGGAAATGGTGAGCAGTTCTTC. The encoded protein is CASSPRTGGNGEQFF.

The chain employs TRBV4-1 and TRBJ2-3; the match to TRBD2 covers 9 bases. CDR3 size: 18 residues. The V and J ends lost 4 bases and 3 bases, in that order; junction bases with no gene match: 14. CDR1 and CDR2 from the germline V gene are MGHRA and YSYEKL. In DNA form, the CDR3 reads TGCGCCAGCAGCCGCACAAGCGGGGGTAGCGGGAGTACAGATACGCAGTATTTT. It translates to CASSRTSGGSGSTDTQYF.

The chain uses TRBV6-6 and TRBJ1-6; D gene uncertain. The CDR3 runs 15 residues. Per the germline V gene, CDR1 is MNHNY and CDR2 is SVGAGI (reference sequence). The V gene lost 0 bases and the J gene lost 8 bases, with 11 bases spanning the gap. In nucleotides, the CDR3 is TGTGCCAGCAGTTACTCTGCGGGATCCGATTCACCCCTCCACTTT. Encoded protein: CASSYSAGSDSPLHF.

V usage is TRBV10-3 and J usage is TRBJ2-5; a possible D gene is TRBD1 (6 bases). CDR1 ENHRY and CDR2 SYGVKD come from the germline V gene. The CDR3 spans 14 residues. The V end lost 6 bases, the J end lost 5 bases, and 16 bases lay between the germline ends. The CDR3 reads CAIRGETGMETQYF. The CDR3 DNA follows: TGTGCCATCAGGGGAGAAACAGGGATGGAGACCCAGTACTTC.

J is TRBJ2-5 and V is TRBV5-6, with D possibly TRBD2 on 5 matching bases. CDR1 is SGHDT, CDR2 YYEEEE, per germline. The CDR3 length is 14 residues. Trimming stripped 4 bases from V and 5 bases from J, with 15 bases between. The DNA of the CDR3 is TGTGCCAGCAGCGCGGTTACTAGAGGGGAGACCCAGTACTTC. This encodes CASSAVTRGETQYF.

The gene calls are TRBV19 and TRBJ1-3; 10 nucleotides agree with TRBD1. Germline V CDR1 and CDR2: LNHDA, SQIVND (reference sequence). This CDR3 is built from 16 residues. After removal of 3 bases from V and 3 bases from J, the junction contained 5 bases not matched to a gene. CDR3 protein: CASSIDDRGLGNTIYF. Written as DNA, the CDR3 is TGTGCCAGTAGTATCGACGACAGGGGGCTTGGAAACACCATATATTTT.

The chain joins TRBV6-5 to TRBJ1-5, with 7 bases aligning to TRBD1. V lost 6 bases, J lost 5 bases, and 4 bases stayed unmatched. The CDR3 covers 13 residues. The germline V gene has CDR1 MNHEY and CDR2 SVGAGI. The CDR3 nucleotides read TGTGCCAGCAGATTAGACAGGGATCAGCCCCAGCATTTT. Residues: CASRLDRDQPQHF.

The CDR3 DNA sequence: TGCGCCAGCAGCCAAGATAGGGGGGAGGGTGCCAATGAGCAGTTCTTC. Translation: CASSQDRGEGANEQFF. The V gene is TRBV4-3, the J gene TRBJ2-1, with D possibly being TRBD2 (7 bases). V was shortened by 0 bases and J by 6 bases, with 15 bases between the two germline ends. CDR1 is LGHNA, CDR2 YSLEER, per germline. CDR3 length: 16 residues.

V is TRBV19 and J is TRBJ1-2; 12 nucleotides line up with TRBD1. Germline V gene sequence: CDR1 LNHDA, CDR2 SQIVND (reference sequence). V was pared by 5 bases and J by 3 bases, with 4 bases of the junction left unmatched. The CDR3 is made up of 15 amino acids. Here the CDR3 DNA reads TGTGCCAGTAGTCCAGGGACAGGGGGCGACTATGGCTACACCTTC. Translated, it gives CASSPGTGGDYGYTF.

The chain carries TRBV6-6 and TRBJ1-1, with D tentatively TRBD1 (5 bases). V gave up 2 bases and J gave up 0 bases, with 13 bases separating them. CDR3 length equals 16 residues. In germline, CDR1 is MNHNY, CDR2 SVGAGI (reference sequence). CDR3 loop: CASSYPIDSMNTEAFF. The CDR3 coding sequence is TGTGCCAGCAGTTACCCGATAGACAGCATGAACACTGAAGCTTTCTTT.

The chain employs TRBV10-3 and TRBJ1-3; 9 nucleotides match TRBD1. Germline V gene lookup returns CDR1 ENHRY and CDR2 SYGVKD. V shed 6 bases and J 0 bases; nucleotides not matched to a gene: 3. This CDR3 has 15 residues. The CDR3 sequence is CAIRPTGGSGNTIYF. The CDR3 DNA reads as TGTGCCATCAGACCGACAGGGGGCTCTGGAAACACCATATATTTT.

V usage is TRBV19 and J usage is TRBJ2-7; a possible D gene is TRBD2 (5 bases). The length of the CDR3 is 15 residues. Germline CDR1 reads LNHDA; CDR2 reads SQIVND (reference sequence). The ends were cut back, 8 bases at V and 4 bases at J, with 21 bases in the middle. In DNA, the CDR3 is TGTGCCAGTTCCGCGGCGAGTAGAGCGGTTTACGAGCAGTACTTC. Amino acid sequence: CASSAASRAVYEQYF.

Worth noting for this clone: The junction does not match germline at one end; this may be a read error. J is TRBJ2-5 and V is TRBV7-7; TRBD2 might be the D (5 bases). CDR1 SSHAT and CDR2 FNYEAQ come from the germline V gene (reference sequence). The CDR3 runs to 13 residues. CDR3 sequence reads: CASSQDSRETQYF. DNA of the CDR3: TGTGCTAGCAGCCAGGACTCCCGAGAGACCCAGTACTTC.

CDR3 nucleotides: TGTGCCAGCAGCGTAGAGGGCGGGGCAGAGACCCAGTACTTC. Protein: CASSVEGGAETQYF. This chain links TRBV9 with TRBJ2-5; D is perhaps TRBD2 (6 bases). Trimming took off 0 bases at V and 4 bases at J, with 10 bases between the two ends. The CDR3 is 14 amino acids. Germline V lookup: CDR1 SGDLS, CDR2 YYNGEE.

V gene TRBV6-5 combines with J gene TRBJ2-5; 13 bases are shared with TRBD2. This CDR3 spans 14 amino acids. CDR1 MNHEY and CDR2 SVGAGI come from the germline V gene. Trimming cost V 6 bases and J 5 bases; bases outside gene matches: 3. The CDR3 nucleotides are TGTGCCAGCAGCGGACTAGCGGGAGTTGAGACCCAGTACTTC. Translating gives CASSGLAGVETQYF.

The rearrangement uses TRBV7-9 and TRBJ2-6; 7 bases are shared with TRBD1. This CDR3 contains 15 residues. Germline V gene data show CDR1 as SEHNR and CDR2 as FQNEAQ (reference sequence). V was clipped by 5 bases and J by 1 base; unmatched bases: 2. The CDR3 DNA sequence: TGTGCCAGCAGCAAGACAGGGTCTGGGGCCAACGTCCTGACTTTC. Its protein product is CASSKTGSGANVLTF. The full variable domain, rest sourced from reference TRBV7-9 and TRBJ2-6, is DTGVSQNPRHKITKRGQNVTFRCDPISEHNRLYWYRQTLGQGPEFLTYFQNEAQLEKSRLLSDRFSAERPKGSFSTLEIQRTEQGDSAMYLCASSKTGSGANVLTFGAGSRLTVL.

V gene TRBV15 combines with J gene TRBJ2-6; a weak D match, TRBD1 (5 bases). V was trimmed by 4 bases and J by 0 bases, leaving 7 bases between them. The length of the CDR3 is 15 residues. Germline V CDR1 and CDR2: LNHNV, YYDKDF (reference sequence). CDR3 in amino acids: CATSKDSSGANVLTF. The CDR3 nucleotides read TGTGCCACCAGCAAAGACAGCTCTGGGGCCAACGTCCTGACTTTC.

The rearrangement links TRBV2 to TRBJ2-7; 15 bases map to TRBD2. There are 15 residues in the CDR3. Germline trimming cut 4 bases from V and 7 bases from J; bases unmatched to any gene: 5. Germline CDR1 SNHLY, CDR2 FYNNEI. The CDR3 reads CASSVGGTSGREQYF. The CDR3 DNA reads as TGTGCCAGCAGTGTAGGAGGGACTAGCGGGAGGGAGCAGTACTTC.

The chain is built from TRBV29-1 and TRBJ1-2; D ambiguous. The CDR3 runs to 11 residues. In germline, CDR1 is SQVTM, CDR2 ANQGSEA. Deletions cut 6 bases from V and 4 bases from J, with 9 bases between. The CDR3 sequence: CSVEGAYGYTF. The CDR3 bases are TGCAGCGTCGAGGGTGCCTATGGCTACACCTTC.

The V gene is TRBV12-3 or TRBV12-4, the J gene TRBJ1-2; possibly TRBD1 for D (5 bases). There are 12 residues in the CDR3. The V and J ends lost 5 bases and 9 bases respectively, with 13 bases between them. The CDR3 DNA reads as TGTGCCAGCAGTCCGGACACGGTGAGCTACACCTTC. Protein: CASSPDTVSYTF.

This clone has only one observation. The chain combines TRBV2 with TRBJ2-7; 9 nucleotides line up with TRBD1. V shed 2 bases, J shed 2 bases, and the junction held 4 bases outside the gene matches. The CDR3 is made up of 15 amino acids. Germline CDR1 is SNHLY and CDR2 is FYNNEI. For the CDR3, the DNA is TGTGCCAGCAGTGAAAGTACAGGGGGCGCCTACGAGCAGTACTTC. Protein: CASSESTGGAYEQYF.

The V and J genes are TRBV30 and TRBJ2-5; TRBD1 matches at 8 bases. CDR1 and CDR2 (germline): GTSNPN, SVGIG (reference sequence). CDR3 length equals 13 residues. V gave up 1 base and J gave up 5 bases; unmatched junction bases: 3. CDR3 sequence reads: CAWSGRGLETQYF. CDR3 bases: TGTGCCTGGAGTGGCAGGGGGCTGGAGACCCAGTACTTC.

The genes are TRBV28 and TRBJ1-5; D might be TRBD1 (6 bases). V was pared by 8 bases and J by 3 bases, with 17 bases between. Germline V CDR1 and CDR2: MDHEN, SYDVKM. The CDR3 extends over 15 amino acids. The CDR3 sequence is CASSLPGASNQPQHF. CDR3 in DNA: TGTGCCAGCTCCTTACCAGGGGCCTCCAATCAGCCCCAGCATTTT. Full variable domain (rest looked up from reference TRBV28 and TRBJ1-5): DVKVTQSSRYLVKRTGEKVFLECVQDMDHENMFWYRQDPGLGLRLIYFSYDVKMKEKGDIPEGYSVSREKKERFSLILESASTNQTSMYLCASSLPGASNQPQHFGDGTRLSIL.

The chain employs TRBV18 and TRBJ1-5; 9 nucleotides line up with TRBD1. Germline assignment: CDR1 KGHSH and CDR2 LQKENI. The CDR3 extends over 14 amino acids. V lost 6 bases, J lost 5 bases, and 5 bases stayed unmatched. CDR3 in amino acids: CASSPDRGDQPQHF. Written as DNA, the CDR3 is TGTGCCAGCTCGCCCGACAGGGGGGATCAGCCCCAGCATTTT.

The chain employs TRBV19 and TRBJ2-7; 9 bases are a match to TRBD1. The germline V gene has CDR1 LNHDA and CDR2 SQIVND (reference sequence). The CDR3 consists of 13 residues. V gave up 6 bases and J gave up 6 bases; unmatched junction bases: 6. The CDR3 spells CASRDRGKGEQYF. Here the CDR3 DNA reads TGTGCCAGTAGGGACAGGGGTAAGGGCGAGCAGTACTTC. Filled out from reference TRBV19 and TRBJ2-7, the complete variable domain reads DGGITQSPKYLFRKEGQNVTLSCEQNLNHDAMYWYRQDPGQGLRLIYYSQIVNDFQKGDIAEGYSVSREKKESFPLTVTSAQKNPTAFYLCASRDRGKGEQYFGPGTRLTVT.

In its sample, this clone was seen once. The V gene is TRBV5-1, the J gene TRBJ1-6; TRBD1 might be the D (5 bases). This CDR3 is 15 amino acids long. Deletions cut 2 bases from V and 9 bases from J, with 15 bases between. The germline V gene encodes CDR1 SGHRS and CDR2 YFSETQ. As DNA, the CDR3 is TGCGCCAGCAGCTTTGCGGGGCAGATTGGTTCACCCCTCCACTTT. Its translation: CASSFAGQIGSPLHF.